This T cell receptor (beta chain) was captured by sequencing in a study of persistence of HIV-infected CD4 T cells. On this clone itself: The antigen remains undetermined.

Study-level points and caveats: TCR analyses could not target the rare provirus-carrying CMV-responding cells. Within sorted populations, more oligoclonal TCRs accompanied more oligoclonal proviruses.

J was trimmed by 0 bases and V by 7 bases; bases with no gene match: 3. The CDR3 contains 15 residues. Per the germline V gene, CDR1 is WSHSY and CDR2 is SAAADI. Lysates of CMV-infected fibroblasts at 10 ug/mL stimulated these cells. Responding CD4+ T cells were sorted by upregulation of both CD40 ligand and CD69. This was the immunoSEQ version 4 assay in survey mode. Genomic DNA was diluted to around 10 ng/uL, up to roughly 1 ug per sample. Assay: immunoSEQ multiplex PCR; the TCRdb copy retains only in-frame clones and omits some. The table shows 6,000 to 8,500 clones, with approximately 80% occurring only once.

V is TRBV10-2 and J is TRBJ2-1, with 10 bases aligning to TRBD2. The sequence came from an adult woman with HIV who was CMV-seropositive. Sequencing was performed on CD4+ T cells sorted from PBMCs after approximately 19-hour stimulation, taken from a patient who received antiretroviral therapy. The CDR3 sequence: CASKPSGSSYNEQFF. In DNA form, the CDR3 reads TGCGCCAGCAAGCCTAGCGGGAGCTCCTACAATGAGCAGTTCTTC.